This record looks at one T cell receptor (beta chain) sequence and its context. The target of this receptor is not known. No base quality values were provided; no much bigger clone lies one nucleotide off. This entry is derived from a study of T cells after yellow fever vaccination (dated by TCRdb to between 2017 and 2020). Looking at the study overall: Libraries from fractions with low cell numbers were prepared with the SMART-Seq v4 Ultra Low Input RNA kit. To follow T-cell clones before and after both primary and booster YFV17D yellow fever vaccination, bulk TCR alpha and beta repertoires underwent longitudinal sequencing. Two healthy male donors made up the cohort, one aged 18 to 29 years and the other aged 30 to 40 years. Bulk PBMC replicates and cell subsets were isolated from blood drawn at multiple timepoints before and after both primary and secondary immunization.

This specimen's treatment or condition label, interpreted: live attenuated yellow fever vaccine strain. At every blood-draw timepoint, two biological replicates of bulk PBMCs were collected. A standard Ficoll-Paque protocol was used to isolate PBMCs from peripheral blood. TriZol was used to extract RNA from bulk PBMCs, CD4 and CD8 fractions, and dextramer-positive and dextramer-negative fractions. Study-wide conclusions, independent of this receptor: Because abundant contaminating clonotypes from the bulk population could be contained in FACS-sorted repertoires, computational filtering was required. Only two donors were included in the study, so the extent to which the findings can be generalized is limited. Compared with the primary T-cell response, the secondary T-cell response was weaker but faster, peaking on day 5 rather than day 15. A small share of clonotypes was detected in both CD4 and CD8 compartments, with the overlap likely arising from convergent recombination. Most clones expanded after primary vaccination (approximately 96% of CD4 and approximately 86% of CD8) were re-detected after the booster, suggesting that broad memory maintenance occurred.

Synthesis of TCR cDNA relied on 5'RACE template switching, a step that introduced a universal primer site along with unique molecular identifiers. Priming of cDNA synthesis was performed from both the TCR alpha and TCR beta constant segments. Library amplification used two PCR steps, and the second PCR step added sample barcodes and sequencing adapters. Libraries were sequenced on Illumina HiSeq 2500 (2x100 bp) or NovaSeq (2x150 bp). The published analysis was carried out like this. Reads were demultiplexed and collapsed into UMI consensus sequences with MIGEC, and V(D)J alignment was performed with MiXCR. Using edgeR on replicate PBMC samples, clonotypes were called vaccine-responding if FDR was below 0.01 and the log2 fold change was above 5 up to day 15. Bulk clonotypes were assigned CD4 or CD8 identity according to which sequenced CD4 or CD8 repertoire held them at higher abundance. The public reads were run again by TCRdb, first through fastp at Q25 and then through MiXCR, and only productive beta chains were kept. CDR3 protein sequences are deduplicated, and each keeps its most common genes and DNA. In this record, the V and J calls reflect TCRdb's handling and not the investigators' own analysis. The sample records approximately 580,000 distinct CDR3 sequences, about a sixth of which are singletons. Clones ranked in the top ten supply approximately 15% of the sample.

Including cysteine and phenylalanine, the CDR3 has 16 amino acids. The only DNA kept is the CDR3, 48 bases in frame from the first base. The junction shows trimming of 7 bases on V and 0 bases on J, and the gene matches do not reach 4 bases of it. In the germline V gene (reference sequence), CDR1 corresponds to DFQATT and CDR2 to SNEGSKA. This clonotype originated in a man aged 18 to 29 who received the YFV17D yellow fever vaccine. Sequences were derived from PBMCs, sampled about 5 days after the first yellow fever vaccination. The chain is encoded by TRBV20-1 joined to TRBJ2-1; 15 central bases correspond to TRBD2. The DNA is TGCAGTGTCGGGACTAGCGGGGGGTCCTCCTACAATGAGCAGTTCTTC. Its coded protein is CSVGTSGGSSYNEQFF.